Below are 25 T cell receptor beta chains sequenced from a single sample in a study of tumor-infiltrating lymphocytes in primary liver carcinoma. TCR beta cDNA was prepared out of around 460 ng total RNA by means of a constant-region primer. Slightly modified ARM-PCR served as the procedure for the TCR beta libraries. These libraries came from three rounds of nested multiplex PCR. A C-beta reverse primer and TRBV1-TRBV30 forward primers served in each of the first two PCR rounds, at 9 to 10 cycles apiece. TCRdb processed the multiplex PCR reads anew with MiXCR; each CDR3 protein has one entry. Of some 130,000 distinct CDR3 sequences listed, around 70% are singletons. From approximately 20-30 mg of unsorted bulk tissue, DNA and RNA were co-extracted together. Sequencing was done on a sample of tumor-adjacent normal liver tissue. The receptor set was obtained from a woman aged 55-75 years with primary liver carcinoma and hepatitis B virus infection.

This clonotype came up many times. V is TRBV20-1 and J is TRBJ2-2; 11 bases align to TRBD2. The CDR3 runs 16 residues. V shed 7 bases and J 0 bases; nucleotides not matched to a gene: 7. From germline, CDR1 is DFQATT and CDR2 SNEGSKA (reference sequence). This chain's CDR3 is CSELAGGPANTGELFF. CDR3 nucleotide sequence: TGCAGTGAATTAGCGGGAGGGCCGGCGAACACCGGGGAGCTGTTTTTT.

The sample holds one count of this clonotype. The conserved phenylalanine or tryptophan is not found at the CDR3 terminus, so this likely reflects a read error. The chain is built from TRBV4-2 and TRBJ2-5; D possibly matches TRBD1 or TRBD2 (5 bases each). Germline V lookup: CDR1 LGHNA, CDR2 YNFKEQ. The CDR3 length is 14 residues. DNA for the CDR3: TGTGTCAGCAGCCTATCCGGGGCCCAAGAGACCCAGTACTTA. This gives the protein CVSSLSGAQETQYL.

A remark on this clonotype: A junction boundary mismatches the germline segment, possibly from a read error. The rearrangement links TRBV5-3 to TRBJ2-3; D gene uncertain. TRBV5-3 belongs to the ORF category, with a function that is uncertain. This CDR3 is built from 17 residues. Written as DNA, the CDR3 is TGTGCAAGAAGCTTGGCTACCGAAGTAATCCTTACAGATACGCAGTATTTT. It translates to CARSLATEVILTDTQYF.

Remarks on this clonotype: The junction shows a germline mismatch at one end, possibly a read error. The V call is TRBV10-3, the J call TRBJ2-1, with a weak D call TRBD2 (6 bases). The CDR3 runs 15 residues. Germline CDR1 reads ENHRY; CDR2 reads SYGVKD. CDR3 in DNA: TGTGCCATCAGTGAGTCGGCGGGATGGGGAAATGAGCACTTCTTC. Encoded protein: CAISESAGWGNEHFF.

This clonotype was observed at least ten times. V usage is TRBV5-1 and J usage is TRBJ2-1; D gene ambiguous. The V gene lost 0 bases and the J gene lost 1 base, with 8 bases spanning the gap. The length of the CDR3 is 15 residues. CDR1 and CDR2 from the germline V gene are SGHRS and YFSETQ. This CDR3 reads CASSLVDPSYNEQFF. DNA for the CDR3: TGCGCCAGCAGCTTGGTAGACCCTTCCTACAATGAGCAGTTCTTC.

This clonotype appeared a single time. The CDR3 end shows no conserved phenylalanine or tryptophan, and so a read error is likely. No DNA is shown, since the ends of the CDR3 on it are uncertain; the CDR3 is the one TCRdb lists. The V and J genes are TRBV11-2 and TRBJ1-1. The length of the CDR3 is 13 amino acids, counting both ends. Germline CDR1 and CDR2: SGHAT and FQNNGV. CDR3 loop: CASSLEANTEALL.

On this clonotype itself: The junction shows a germline mismatch at one end, possibly a read error. J is TRBJ1-6 and V is TRBV30, with 8 bases fitting TRBD1. The CDR3 is made up of 14 amino acids. Germline CDR1 is GTSNPN and CDR2 is SVGIG (reference sequence). The CDR3 DNA follows: TGTGCTTGGATACAGTACAGGGGGAATTCACCCCTCCACTTT. This gives the protein CAWIQYRGNSPLHF. The full variable domain, rest sourced from reference TRBV30 and TRBJ1-6, is SQTIHQWPATLVQPVGSPLSLECTVEGTSNPNLYWYRQAAGRGLQLLFYSVGIGQISSEVPQNLSASRPQDRQFILSSKKLLLSDSGFYLCAWIQYRGNSPLHFGNGTRLTVT.

Notes on this clonotype: This sequence may be a read error, since a much larger clone differs from it by one base. The chain has TRBV5-8 and TRBJ1-2; D is perhaps TRBD1 (5 bases). V was cut by 2 bases and J by 13 bases, with 18 bases left in between. CDR1 SGHTS and CDR2 YDEGEE come from the germline V gene. This CDR3 spans 13 amino acids. CDR3 loop: CASSFGRAYAGTF. CDR3 bases: TGTGCCAGCAGCTTTGGCAGGGCCTACGCCGGCACCTTC.

On this clonotype itself: A much larger clonotype is one base distant, so this may be a read error. Since the CDR3 does not end with the conserved phenylalanine or tryptophan, this likely comes from a read error. This chain joins TRBV5-1 and TRBJ2-3, with D possibly being TRBD1 (5 bases). Trimming stripped 0 bases from V and 2 bases from J, with 19 bases between. The CDR3 totals 18 residues. The germline gives CDR1 SGHRS, CDR2 YFSETQ. CDR3 bases: TGCGCCAGCAGCTTGGGCTTCTTGCCCAGGGTGGACACAGATACGCAGTATTTA. Protein product: CASSLGFLPRVDTDTQYL.

A word on this clonotype: Given a much more abundant clone one base away, this may be a read error. This sequence joins TRBV28 and TRBJ2-7; maybe TRBD2 (5 bases). Germline assignment: CDR1 MDHEN and CDR2 SYDVKM. The CDR3 is 14 amino acids. The CDR3 sequence is CANSFRGGPYEQYF. DNA of the CDR3: TGTGCCAACAGTTTCAGAGGAGGCCCCTACGAGCAGTACTTC. The variable domain in full, completed from reference TRBV28 and TRBJ2-7, reads DVKVTQSSRYLVKRTGEKVFLECVQDMDHENMFWYRQDPGLGLRLIYFSYDVKMKEKGDIPEGYSVSREKKERFSLILESASTNQTSMYLCANSFRGGPYEQYFGPGTRLTVT.

Worth noting for this clonotype: A much bigger clone sits one base away, suggesting this may be a read error. This sequence joins TRBV6-2 or TRBV6-3 and TRBJ2-1; D is perhaps TRBD2 (5 bases). The CDR3 is 17 residues long. Trimming left V 7 bases short and J 0 bases short, with 19 bases between. The V gene's germline CDR1 is MNHEY and CDR2 SVGEGT. CDR3 protein: CASKEEYLPYSYNEQFF. CDR3 in DNA: TGTGCCAGCAAGGAGGAGTACCTCCCCTACTCCTACAATGAGCAGTTCTTC.

This clonotype occurred once. V and J are TRBV28 and TRBJ2-7; tentative D call: TRBD1 (5 bases). The ends were cut back, 6 bases at V and 1 base at J, with 16 bases in the middle. The CDR3 is made up of 15 amino acids. CDR1 MDHEN and CDR2 SYDVKM come from the germline V gene. CDR3 DNA: TGTGCCAGCAGAAAAGGGGCCCCTAGGTCCTACGAGCAGTACTTC. This translates into CASRKGAPRSYEQYF.

In regard to this clonotype: A junction end diverges from the germline sequence, so it may reflect a read error. V gene TRBV11-3 combines with J gene TRBJ2-1, with 8 bases lining up with TRBD2. In germline, CDR1 is SGHNT, CDR2 YENEEA. This CDR3 is 17 amino acids long. CDR3 DNA: TGTGCCAGCAGGTTAGGTCGGGGGGGTTGGGGTGTCGATGAGCAGTTCTTC. This gives the protein CASRLGRGGWGVDEQFF.

About this clonotype itself: The conserved phenylalanine or tryptophan normally closing the CDR3 is absent here, so this likely arose from a read error. V is TRBV28 and J is TRBJ1-1, with D perhaps matching TRBD1 (5 bases). CDR1 is MDHEN and CDR2 is SYDVKM in the germline V gene. V dropped 9 bases and J dropped 11 bases, with 19 bases sitting between them. This CDR3 comprises 12 residues. The CDR3: CASSLAGVRAFL. For the CDR3, the DNA is TGTGCCAGTAGTCTAGCGGGGGTACGGGCTTTCCTT.

To note about this clonotype: The junction departs from germline at one end; a sequencing error may be responsible. V gene TRBV28 combines with J gene TRBJ1-1; TRBD1 matches at 7 bases. The CDR3 runs to 15 residues. Germline V gives CDR1 MDHEN, CDR2 SYDVKM. CDR3 bases: TGTGCAAGCAGACTAGACAGGGCCAGGGACACTGAAGCTTTCTTT. Protein product: CASRLDRARDTEAFF.

In its sample, this clonotype was seen many times. The genes are TRBV29-1 and TRBJ2-2; 8 bases fit TRBD2. Germline trimming cut 5 bases from V and 4 bases from J; bases unmatched to any gene: 6. Germline assignment: CDR1 SQVTM and CDR2 ANQGSEA. The CDR3 is 14 amino acids. Written as DNA, the CDR3 is TGCAGCGTTCGGGGGACTAGAAGCACCGGGGAGCTGTTTTTT. Its translation is CSVRGTRSTGELFF.

Turning to this clonotype: One end of the junction varies from germline; a read error may be responsible. This sequence joins TRBV4-1 and TRBJ2-1; possibly TRBD1 for D (5 bases). The CDR3 totals 17 residues. CDR1 MGHRA and CDR2 YSYEKL come from the germline V gene. Written as DNA, the CDR3 is TGCACCAGCAGCCAAGAGAGCGAGTTGGGGCCGATGAGGGAGCAGTTCTTC. Amino acid sequence: CTSSQESELGPMREQFF.

Points on this clonotype: This may be a read error, as it is one base from a much larger clone. The J gene is TRBJ1-1, the V gene TRBV14; D ambiguous. The CDR3 has 14 residues. Germline assignment: CDR1 SGHDN and CDR2 FVKESK. V lost 4 bases to trimming and J lost 5 bases, with 14 bases between them. The CDR3 sequence: CASSRQGRYTEAFF. CDR3 bases: TGTGCCAGCAGCCGGCAAGGGCGTTATACTGAAGCTTTCTTT. The variable domain in full, completed from reference TRBV14 and TRBJ1-1, reads EAGVTQFPSHSVIEKGQTVTLRCDPISGHDNLYWYRRVMGKEIKFLLHFVKESKQDESGMPNNRFLAERTGGTYSTLKVQPAELEDSGVYFCASSRQGRYTEAFFGQGTRLTVV.

There are many counts of this clonotype. J is TRBJ2-1 and V is TRBV12-3 or TRBV12-4; D perhaps matches TRBD1 (5 bases). The V end lost 5 bases, the J end lost 6 bases, and 8 bases lay between the germline ends. CDR3 length: 12 amino acids. CDR3 DNA sequence: TGTGCCAGCAGTATAGGGGTCAATGAGCAGTTCTTC. The encoded protein is CASSIGVNEQFF.

The chain couples TRBV4-2 to TRBJ2-2; 9 bases are shared with TRBD2. Germline V gene data show CDR1 as LGHNA and CDR2 as YNFKEQ. The V gene end was trimmed by 1 base and the J gene end by 9 bases; junction bases not matched to a gene: 15. The CDR3 is 18 amino acids. DNA for the CDR3: TGTGCCAGCAGCCAAGCATTCCGAGCGGGAGGCGTTGCCAGGGAGCTGTTTTTT. Protein product: CASSQAFRAGGVARELFF.

Note on this clonotype: This could be a read error, since a much larger clone is one nucleotide away. The chain links TRBV30 to TRBJ1-5; no definite D call. Trimming cost V 2 bases and J 5 bases, with 7 bases left between them. Germline V CDR1 and CDR2: GTSNPN, SVGIG (reference sequence). The CDR3 runs to 12 residues. CDR3 DNA: TGTGCCTGGAGTAAGTGGGATCAGCCCCAGCATTTT. Its translation is CAWSKWDQPQHF.

This clonotype was picked up a small number of times. The chain has TRBV19 and TRBJ1-1; D is possibly TRBD1 (6 bases). Trimming left V 6 bases short and J 6 bases short, with 14 bases between. The CDR3 length is 13 residues. Germline V gene lookup returns CDR1 LNHDA and CDR2 SQIVND (reference sequence). Here the CDR3 DNA reads TGTGCCAGTAGCCCACAGGGTTACGCTGAAGCTTTCTTT. Its protein is CASSPQGYAEAFF.

Remarks on this clonotype: A much larger clone is a single base away; this may be a read error. This chain links TRBV5-1 with TRBJ2-7; D not certain. The ends were cut back, 6 bases at V and 3 bases at J, with 13 bases in the middle. Germline V lookup: CDR1 SGHRS, CDR2 YFSETQ. The CDR3 is 13 amino acids. CDR3: CASNSHDGYEQYF. The CDR3 DNA follows: TGCGCCAGCAACTCACACGACGGCTACGAGCAGTACTTC.

To note about this clonotype: Without the conserved terminal phenylalanine or tryptophan, this CDR3 likely stems from a read error. The chain joins TRBV5-1 to TRBJ1-1; the D gene is possibly TRBD1 (5 bases). Germline assignment: CDR1 SGHRS and CDR2 YFSETQ. The CDR3 has 14 residues. V was trimmed by 0 bases and J by 9 bases, leaving 15 bases between them. The DNA of the CDR3 is TGCGCCAGCAGCTTGGATTTGGGGGGAACTAAAGCTTTCATT. This codes for CASSLDLGGTKAFI.

Worth noting for this clonotype: A much larger clone differs by one base, so this may be a read error. V is TRBV5-1 and J is TRBJ2-3, with a possible D match to TRBD1 (5 bases). Germline V gene data show CDR1 as SGHRS and CDR2 as YFSETQ. The CDR3 contains 14 residues. The CDR3 DNA follows: TGCGCCAGCAGCTCCGACAGAATAACAGATATGCAGTATTTT. This sequence encodes CASSSDRITDMQYF.